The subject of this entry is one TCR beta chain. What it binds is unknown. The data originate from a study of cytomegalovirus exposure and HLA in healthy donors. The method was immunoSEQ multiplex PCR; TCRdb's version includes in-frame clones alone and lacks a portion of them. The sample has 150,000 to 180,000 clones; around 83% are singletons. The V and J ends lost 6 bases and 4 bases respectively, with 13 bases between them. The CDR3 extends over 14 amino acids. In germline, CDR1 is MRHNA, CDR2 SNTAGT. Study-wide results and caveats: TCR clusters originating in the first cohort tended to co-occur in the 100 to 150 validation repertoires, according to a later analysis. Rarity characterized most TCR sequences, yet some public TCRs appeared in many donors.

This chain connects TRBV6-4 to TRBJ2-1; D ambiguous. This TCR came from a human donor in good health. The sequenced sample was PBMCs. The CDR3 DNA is TGTGCCAGCAGCGTTACAGTTGGGTACAATGAGCAGTTCTTC. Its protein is CASSVTVGYNEQFF.